The rows below give T cell receptor beta chains drawn from one sample of a study of blood T cells in healthy people across ages. TCRdb ran MiXCR on the 5' RACE reads and lists one entry per CDR3 protein. This sample yields 1.5 million to 2 million distinct CDR3 sequences, of which 28% are seen a single time; 7.7% belongs to the top ten. The specimen was blood. The source of these receptors is a woman aged 25-40 years in good health. The CDR3 runs from the conserved cysteine through the conserved F or W. D genes are given only for firm matches. For some rows the clone size is stated as once, few or many, or as a class when expanded; others skip it.

CDR3nt	CDR3aa	j_gene	abundance	v_gene	d_gene
TGTGCCAGTAGTCGATTAGACAGGGGCCTATATCAGCCCCAGCATTTT	CASSRLDRGLYQPQHF	TRBJ1-5	NA	TRBV19	TRBD1
TGCGCCAGCAGCCTGGACCGGTTAAGTGAGCAGTTCTTC	CASSLDRLSEQFF	TRBJ2-1	few	TRBV5-1	NA
TGTGCCAGCATCTCGGGGGGGCAGGGGGAAGCTTTCTTT	CASISGGQGEAFF	TRBJ1-1	NA	TRBV7-2	NA
TGTGCCACCAGCGCCGACCACTATGGCTACACCTTC	CATSADHYGYTF	TRBJ1-2	many	TRBV24-1	NA
TGTGCCAGCAGCCAGACACAGAGCAATCAGCCCCAGCATTTT	CASSQTQSNQPQHF	TRBJ1-5	few	TRBV3-1	NA
TGTGCCAGCAGTCCCCACAGGGGAGGGTATGGCTACACCTTC	CASSPHRGGYGYTF	TRBJ1-2	few	TRBV12-3/TRBV12-4	TRBD1
TGTGCCAGCTCACCGAAGGGTGTCACTGAAGCTTTCTTT	CASSPKGVTEAFF	TRBJ1-1	once	TRBV18	NA
TGTGCCAGCAGCTTAAAGGCAACTAGCGGGCTCATTTACGAGCAGTACTTC	CASSLKATSGLIYEQYF	TRBJ2-7	few	TRBV7-2	TRBD2
TGCAGTGCTAGAGCGCGAGAGACCCAGTACTTC	CSARARETQYF	TRBJ2-5	NA	TRBV20-1	NA
TGTGCCAGCAGTAACCTGGAGGGCTCGGGAGATGGCCACACCTTC	CASSNLEGSGDGHTF	TRBJ1-2	few	TRBV2	NA
TGCAGTGCTAGCGGCCAGGGTTACAATCAGCCCCAGCATTTT	CSASGQGYNQPQHF	TRBJ1-5	NA	TRBV20-1	NA
TGTGCCAGCAGCCAACAAGCGGCCCGGCTCGGAGGCTACACCTTC	CASSQQAARLGGYTF	TRBJ1-2	NA	TRBV7-9	NA